This TCR beta chain was sequenced in a study of T cells after yellow fever vaccination. Study in general: Cell sorting separated EM, EMRA, CM and Tscm memory subsets by CD3, CD45RA, CCR7 and CD95.

In this sample, this clonotype turned up a few times. The V and J ends lost 1 base and 5 bases respectively, with 12 bases between them. Germline values: CDR1 SGHDN, CDR2 FVKESK. The CDR3 is 16 amino acids. Researchers made TCR cDNA using 5'RACE template switching, and this step added a universal primer site and UMIs. One entry per CDR3 protein results from TCRdb running MiXCR on the 5' RACE reads. The sample consists of about 53,000 distinct CDR3 sequences, approximately 6% of them appearing once. Study-level findings and limits: Reappearing after the booster were most of the clones from primary vaccination (roughly 95% CD4, 75% to 90% CD8).

The specimen comprised PBMCs, either bulk or a sorted T-cell subset (CD4+, CD8+, memory, or dextramer-sorted; not recorded which), sampled on the day of the yellow fever booster vaccination. The V and J genes are TRBV14 and TRBJ1-6, with D possibly TRBD1 on 6 matching bases. This sequence was found in a man aged 18 to 29 who received the YFV17D yellow fever vaccine. CDR3 sequence reads: CASSQVQGLDNSPLHF. CDR3 nucleotide sequence: TGTGCCAGCAGCCAAGTACAGGGACTGGATAATTCACCCCTCCACTTT.